A selection of T cell receptor beta chains follows, all from one sample in a study of shared clonotypes between healthy human individuals. The data were produced by immunoSEQ multiplex PCR, yet TCRdb's version contains in-frame clones alone and is incomplete. The sample gives about 230,000 clones, 65% of which show up once; around 10% is in the top ten. The sample taken for sequencing was memory CD4+ T cells sorted from blood. The source of these receptors is a man aged 30 to 45 in good health. The CDR3 runs from the conserved cysteine through the conserved F or W. D genes are given only for firm matches. Not every row has a clone size; where given, it reads once, few, many or a size class.

clone_size j_call d_call v_call cdr3_aa cdr3_nt
. TRBJ2-7 . TRBV2 CASSAGQTYEQYF TGTGCCAGCAGTGCTGGTCAGACCTACGAGCAGTACTTC
. TRBJ2-2 TRBD1 TRBV7-7 CASSLGQGNTGELFF TGTGCCAGCAGCCTGGGACAGGGTAACACCGGGGAGCTGTTTTTT
. TRBJ2-1 . TRBV7-9 CASSLFRANEQFF TGTGCCAGCAGCTTATTTCGGGCCAATGAGCAGTTCTTC
. TRBJ2-3 . TRBV5-4 CASSSESRADTQYF TGTGCCAGCAGCTCGGAGAGCCGGGCAGATACGCAGTATTTT
. TRBJ2-2 . TRBV5-1 CASRVQANTGELFF TGCGCCAGCAGAGTCCAGGCTAACACCGGGGAGCTGTTTTTT
once TRBJ2-7 TRBD1 TRBV5-1 CASSLGDRPSARYF TGCGCCAGCAGCTTGGGGGACAGGCCCTCCGCGCGGTACTTC
. TRBJ2-5 TRBD2 TRBV28 CASSVSAGGMYQETQYF TGTGCCAGCAGCGTGTCTGCGGGAGGGATGTACCAAGAGACCCAGTACTTC
once TRBJ1-4 . TRBV9 CASSVAISSDEKLFF TGTGCCAGCAGCGTAGCGATAAGTTCGGATGAAAAACTGTTTTTT
. TRBJ2-7 . TRBV28 CASENRDYRAYEQYF TGTGCCTCCGAAAACAGGGACTACCGAGCCTACGAGCAGTACTTC
few TRBJ2-5 . TRBV2 CASSPDLGPETQYF TGTGCCAGCAGTCCTGACCTAGGGCCAGAGACCCAGTACTTC
few TRBJ2-6 . TRBV5-1 CASSSQGTGANVLTF TGCGCCAGCAGCTCCCAGGGGACTGGGGCCAACGTCCTGACTTTC
few TRBJ1-5 . TRBV28 CASTSNLEPQHF TGTGCCAGCACCTCAAATCTAGAGCCCCAGCATTTT
. TRBJ2-5 TRBD2 TRBV4-1 CASSFGLAGGGQETQYF TGCGCCAGCAGCTTTGGACTAGCGGGAGGGGGCCAAGAGACCCAGTACTTC
once TRBJ2-7 . TRBV19 CASSSSGWSSYEQYF TGTGCCAGTAGTTCCAGCGGGTGGAGCTCCTACGAGCAGTACTTC
. TRBJ2-2 . TRBV7-9 CASSLPSLTVTGELFF TGTGCCAGCAGCCTTCCAAGCCTGACAGTCACCGGGGAGCTGTTTTTT
. TRBJ2-1 . TRBV7-2 CASSLDGPGVGNEQFF TGTGCCAGCAGCTTAGACGGTCCGGGGGTGGGCAATGAGCAGTTCTTC
once TRBJ2-6 TRBD1 TRBV7-8 CASSFWAGGSSGANVLTF TGTGCCAGCAGCTTTTGGGCAGGGGGTTCTAGTGGGGCCAACGTCCTGACTTTC
. TRBJ1-1 . TRBV18 CASSRYTGGGLNTEAFF TGTGCCAGCTCACGCTATACGGGGGGAGGACTGAACACTGAAGCTTTCTTT
. TRBJ2-6 . TRBV2 CASRPRRGASSGANVLTF TGTGCCAGCAGGCCCCGGAGGGGGGCTAGCTCTGGGGCCAACGTCCTGACTTTC
. TRBJ2-5 . TRBV19 CASSISGKETQYF TGTGCCAGTAGTATCTCAGGGAAAGAGACCCAGTACTTC
. TRBJ2-7 . TRBV14 CASRRRGSSHEQYF TGTGCCAGCCGACGCCGGGGGTCCTCCCACGAGCAGTACTTC
. TRBJ2-3 . TRBV18 CASSPRQTSTDTQYF TGTGCCAGCTCACCACGACAGACTAGCACAGATACGCAGTATTTT
. TRBJ2-3 . TRBV5-4 CASSLGPSGRDTQYF TGTGCCAGCAGCTTGGGCCCCTCCGGGCGAGATACGCAGTATTTT
many TRBJ2-5 . TRBV5-1 CASSSAGSLETQYF TGCGCCAGCAGTTCGGCAGGGTCCCTAGAGACCCAGTACTTC
. TRBJ1-4 . TRBV5-6 CASSYWGDSTNEKLFF TGTGCCAGCAGCTATTGGGGCGACTCAACTAATGAAAAACTGTTTTTT
few TRBJ1-1 . TRBV15 CATSRVQGREAFF TGTGCCACCAGTCGGGTACAGGGTCGGGAAGCTTTCTTT
once TRBJ2-1 . TRBV7-3 CASSPQGTDSYNEQFF TGTGCCAGCAGCCCGCAAGGGACGGACTCCTACAATGAGCAGTTCTTC